This T cell receptor (beta chain) was captured by sequencing in a study of shared clonotypes between healthy human individuals. CD8 memory merged CD45RO+ with CCR7-negative CD45RA+ TemRA cells. Germline CDR1 KGHSH, CDR2 LQKENI. Deletions cut 6 bases from V and 2 bases from J, with 10 bases between. The CDR3 has 13 amino acids. This table comes from immunoSEQ multiplex PCR, and its TCRdb copy is limited to in-frame clones, with some not included. The sample includes around 370,000 clones, 95% to 97% of them seen just once. This TCR was sampled from a young man in good health. The sequenced sample consisted of memory CD8+ T cells sorted from blood. Indicated subset: CD45RO+ cells pooled with CCR7-negative TemRA cells. The chain uses TRBV18 and TRBJ2-5; TRBD1 is a possible D gene (6 bases). This CDR3 is CASSQGNQETQYF. The CDR3 coding sequence is TGTGCCAGCTCCCAGGGGAATCAAGAGACCCAGTACTTC.